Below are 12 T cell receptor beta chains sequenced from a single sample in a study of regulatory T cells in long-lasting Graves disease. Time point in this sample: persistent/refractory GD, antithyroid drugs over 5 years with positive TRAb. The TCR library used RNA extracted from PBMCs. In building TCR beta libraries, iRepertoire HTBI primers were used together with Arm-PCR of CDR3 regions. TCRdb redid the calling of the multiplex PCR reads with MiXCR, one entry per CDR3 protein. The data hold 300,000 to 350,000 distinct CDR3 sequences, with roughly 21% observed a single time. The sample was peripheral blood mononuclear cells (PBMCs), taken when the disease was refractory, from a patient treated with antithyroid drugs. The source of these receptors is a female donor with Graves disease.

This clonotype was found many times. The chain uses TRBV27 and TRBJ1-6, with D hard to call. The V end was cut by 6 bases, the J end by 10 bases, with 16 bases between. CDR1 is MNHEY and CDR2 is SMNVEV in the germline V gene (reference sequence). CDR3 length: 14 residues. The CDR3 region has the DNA TGTGCCAGCAGCCTTACAGTCTTCGGCTCACCCCTCCACTTT. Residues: CASSLTVFGSPLHF.

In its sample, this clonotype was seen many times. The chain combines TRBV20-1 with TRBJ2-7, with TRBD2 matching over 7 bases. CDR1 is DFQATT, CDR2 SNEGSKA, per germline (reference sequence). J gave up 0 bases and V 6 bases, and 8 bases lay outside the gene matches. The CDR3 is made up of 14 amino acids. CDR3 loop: CSAARWTSSYEQYF. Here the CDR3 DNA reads TGCAGTGCCGCGCGGTGGACTAGCTCCTACGAGCAGTACTTC.

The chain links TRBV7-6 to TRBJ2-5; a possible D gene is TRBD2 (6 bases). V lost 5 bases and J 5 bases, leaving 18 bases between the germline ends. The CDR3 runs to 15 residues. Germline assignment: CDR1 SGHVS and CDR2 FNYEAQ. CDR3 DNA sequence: TGTGCCAGCAGCCCGCAAGGGACTCAGAGGGAGACCCAGTACTTC. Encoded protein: CASSPQGTQRETQYF.

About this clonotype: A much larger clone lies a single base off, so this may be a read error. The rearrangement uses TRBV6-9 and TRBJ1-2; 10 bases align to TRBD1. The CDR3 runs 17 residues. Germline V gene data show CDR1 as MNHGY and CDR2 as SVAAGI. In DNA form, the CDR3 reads TGTGCCTGCAGTTACGGCCCACCGGGACAGGGGACCTATGGCTACACCTTC. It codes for CACSYGPPGQGTYGYTF.

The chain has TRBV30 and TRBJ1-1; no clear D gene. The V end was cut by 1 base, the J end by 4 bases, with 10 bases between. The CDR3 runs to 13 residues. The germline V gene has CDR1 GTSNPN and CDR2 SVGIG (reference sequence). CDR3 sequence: CAWSGRLSTEAFF. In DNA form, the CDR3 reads TGTGCCTGGAGTGGTAGGTTGAGCACTGAAGCTTTCTTT. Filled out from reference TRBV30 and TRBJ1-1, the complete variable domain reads SQTIHQWPATLVQPVGSPLSLECTVEGTSNPNLYWYRQAAGRGLQLLFYSVGIGQISSEVPQNLSASRPQDRQFILSSKKLLLSDSGFYLCAWSGRLSTEAFFGQGTRLTVV.

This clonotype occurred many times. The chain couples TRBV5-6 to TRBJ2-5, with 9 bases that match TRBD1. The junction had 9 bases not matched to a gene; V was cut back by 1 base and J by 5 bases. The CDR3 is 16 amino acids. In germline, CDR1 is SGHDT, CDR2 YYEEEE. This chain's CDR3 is CASSLWDREVGETQYF. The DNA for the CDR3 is TGTGCCAGCAGCTTGTGGGACAGGGAAGTTGGGGAGACCCAGTACTTC.

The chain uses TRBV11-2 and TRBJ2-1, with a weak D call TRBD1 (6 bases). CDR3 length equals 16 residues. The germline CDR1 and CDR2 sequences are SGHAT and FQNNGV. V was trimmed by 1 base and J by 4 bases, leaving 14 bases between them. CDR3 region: CASSLGTGKLYNEQFF. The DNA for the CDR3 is TGTGCCAGCAGCTTAGGTACAGGGAAGCTATACAATGAGCAGTTCTTC.

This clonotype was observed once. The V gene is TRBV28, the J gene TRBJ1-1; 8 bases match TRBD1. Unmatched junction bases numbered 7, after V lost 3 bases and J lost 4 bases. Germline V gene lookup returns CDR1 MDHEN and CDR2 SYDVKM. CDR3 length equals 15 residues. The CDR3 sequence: CASSFLGQGVTEAFF. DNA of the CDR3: TGTGCCAGCAGTTTCCTCGGACAGGGCGTCACTGAAGCTTTCTTT.

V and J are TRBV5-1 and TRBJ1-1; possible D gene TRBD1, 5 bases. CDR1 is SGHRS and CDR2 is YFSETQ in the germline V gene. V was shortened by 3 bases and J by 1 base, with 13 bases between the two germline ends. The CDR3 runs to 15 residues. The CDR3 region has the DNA TGCGCCAGCAGCTCCCGGGACGGGAAGAACACTGAAGCTTTCTTT. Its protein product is CASSSRDGKNTEAFF. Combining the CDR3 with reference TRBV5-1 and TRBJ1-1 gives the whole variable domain KAGVTQTPRYLIKTRGQQVTLSCSPISGHRSVSWYQQTPGQGLQFLFEYFSETQRNKGNFPGRFSGRQFSNSRSEMNVSTLELGDSALYLCASSSRDGKNTEAFFGQGTRLTVV.

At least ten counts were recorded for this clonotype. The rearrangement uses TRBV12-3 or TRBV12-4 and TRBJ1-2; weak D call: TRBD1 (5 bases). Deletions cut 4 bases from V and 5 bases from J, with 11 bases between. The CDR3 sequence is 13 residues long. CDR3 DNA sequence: TGTGCCAGCAGTTCGGGACCGTGGTATGGCTACACCTTC. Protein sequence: CASSSGPWYGYTF.

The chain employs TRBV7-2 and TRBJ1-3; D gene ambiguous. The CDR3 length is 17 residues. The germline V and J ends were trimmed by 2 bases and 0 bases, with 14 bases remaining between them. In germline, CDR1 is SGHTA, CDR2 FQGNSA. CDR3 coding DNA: TGTGCCAGCAGCTTATCGCCCCTATTGGGCTCTGGAAACACCATATATTTT. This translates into CASSLSPLLGSGNTIYF.

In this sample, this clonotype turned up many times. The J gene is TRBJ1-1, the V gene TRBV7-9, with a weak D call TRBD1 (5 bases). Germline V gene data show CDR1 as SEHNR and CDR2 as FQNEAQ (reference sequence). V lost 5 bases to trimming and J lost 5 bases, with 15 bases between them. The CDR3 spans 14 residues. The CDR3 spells CASSRSMGRTEAFF. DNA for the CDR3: TGTGCCAGCAGCCGTAGTATGGGACGGACTGAAGCTTTCTTT.